These T cell receptor beta chains were read from a single sample in a study of Graves' ophthalmopathy and Graves' hyperthyroidism. TCRdb used MiXCR to reprocess the multiplex PCR reads, holding one entry per CDR3 protein. Here the sample spans some 150,000 distinct CDR3 sequences, roughly two fifths being singletons. The sample taken for sequencing was peripheral blood. These TCRs come from a man aged 30 to 45 with Graves' ophthalmopathy. Each CDR3 is given with its conserved first and last residue. A D gene is named only where the DNA matches it firmly. Expanded clones get a size class; other rows say once, few or many, or leave the size out.

d_call: -
v_call: TRBV28
clone_size: -
j_call: TRBJ1-2
cdr3_nt: TGTGCCAGCACTCTTCTAGTCGGGGTCTATGGCTACACCTTC
cdr3_aa: CASTLLVGVYGYTF

d_call: -
v_call: TRBV7-9
clone_size: -
j_call: TRBJ2-5
cdr3_nt: TGTGCCAGCAGCTCTTCATCGGGGTACCAAGAGACCCAGTACTTC
cdr3_aa: CASSSSSGYQETQYF

d_call: TRBD1
v_call: TRBV28
clone_size: many
j_call: TRBJ2-2
cdr3_nt: TGTGCCAGTGAAGGACAGGATCGTTTCGGGGAGCTGTTTTTT
cdr3_aa: CASEGQDRFGELFF

d_call: -
v_call: TRBV6-5
clone_size: once
j_call: TRBJ1-2
cdr3_nt: TGTGCCAGCAGTTACTCGGACGACTCTGGCTACACCTTC
cdr3_aa: CASSYSDDSGYTF

d_call: TRBD1
v_call: TRBV29-1
clone_size: many
j_call: TRBJ1-1
cdr3_nt: TGCAGCGCCCAGACAGGGGTTGGAACTGAAGCTTTCTTT
cdr3_aa: CSAQTGVGTEAFF

d_call: TRBD1
v_call: TRBV27
clone_size: few
j_call: TRBJ2-7
cdr3_nt: TGTGCCAGCCTCCCCCAGGGGGAGTACGAGCAGTACTTC
cdr3_aa: CASLPQGEYEQYF

d_call: TRBD2
v_call: TRBV12-3/TRBV12-4
clone_size: many
j_call: TRBJ2-2
cdr3_nt: TGTGCCAGCAGGGTGGGACTAAACACCGGGGAGCTGTTTTTT
cdr3_aa: CASRVGLNTGELFF

d_call: -
v_call: TRBV7-8
clone_size: -
j_call: TRBJ1-5
cdr3_nt: TGTGCCAGCAGCTTGCTTACGGGGAACAATCAGCCCCAGCATTTT
cdr3_aa: CASSLLTGNNQPQHF

d_call: -
v_call: TRBV12-3/TRBV12-4
clone_size: few
j_call: TRBJ1-2
cdr3_nt: TGTGCCAGCAGTTTCGCGGAGAACTATGGCTACACCTTC
cdr3_aa: CASSFAENYGYTF

d_call: -
v_call: TRBV6-1
clone_size: -
j_call: TRBJ1-6
cdr3_nt: TGTGCCAGCAGATCCTTAGCTGGGGGGCCATGGGTCGGATCACCCCTCCACTTT
cdr3_aa: CASRSLAGGPWVGSPLHF

d_call: -
v_call: TRBV28
clone_size: many
j_call: TRBJ1-2
cdr3_nt: TGTGCCACGACAGCAGCTAACTATGGCTACACCTTC
cdr3_aa: CATTAANYGYTF

d_call: -
v_call: TRBV11-2
clone_size: many
j_call: TRBJ2-7
cdr3_nt: TGTGCCAGCAGCCTCGGGGGCCTAGCCGACTACGAGCAGTACTTC
cdr3_aa: CASSLGGLADYEQYF

d_call: -
v_call: TRBV7-8
clone_size: -
j_call: TRBJ2-7
cdr3_nt: TGTGCCAGCAGCTTAGGATCAGGAGGGGCAGACGAGCAGTACTTC
cdr3_aa: CASSLGSGGADEQYF

d_call: -
v_call: TRBV2
clone_size: many
j_call: TRBJ2-2
cdr3_nt: TGTGCCAGCAGTGAAGGCGTAAACACCGGGGAGCTGTTTTTT
cdr3_aa: CASSEGVNTGELFF

d_call: TRBD1
v_call: TRBV6-2/TRBV6-3
clone_size: many
j_call: TRBJ1-1
cdr3_nt: TGTGCCAGCAGTTCACAGGGGGCGGACACTGAAGCTTTCTTT
cdr3_aa: CASSSQGADTEAFF

d_call: TRBD2
v_call: TRBV19
clone_size: many
j_call: TRBJ2-5
cdr3_nt: TGTGCCAATAGTCCGACTAGCGGGAGAGGAGAGACCCAGTACTTC
cdr3_aa: CANSPTSGRGETQYF

d_call: -
v_call: TRBV7-2
clone_size: -
j_call: TRBJ2-2
cdr3_nt: TGTGCCAGCAGCCCCCGGGCAGTGAACACCGGGGAGCTGTTTTTT
cdr3_aa: CASSPRAVNTGELFF

d_call: TRBD2
v_call: TRBV7-2
clone_size: many
j_call: TRBJ2-7
cdr3_nt: TGTGCCAGCAGCTTAGTCGGGACTAGCGGCTACGAGCAGTACTTC
cdr3_aa: CASSLVGTSGYEQYF

d_call: -
v_call: TRBV4-2
clone_size: many
j_call: TRBJ1-1
cdr3_nt: TGTGCCAGCAGCCAAGAGTGGGGGGCGATGAACACTGAAGCTTTCTTT
cdr3_aa: CASSQEWGAMNTEAFF

d_call: TRBD1
v_call: TRBV7-6
clone_size: -
j_call: TRBJ2-7
cdr3_nt: TGTGCCAGCAGCGTTGGGGGACAGGGAACCTACGAGCAGTACTTC
cdr3_aa: CASSVGGQGTYEQYF

d_call: -
v_call: TRBV6-2/TRBV6-3
clone_size: -
j_call: TRBJ2-1
cdr3_nt: TGTGCCAGCAGTCACCTCCCGCAGCGGAGCTCCTACAATGAGCAGTTCTTC
cdr3_aa: CASSHLPQRSSYNEQFF

d_call: TRBD1
v_call: TRBV6-2/TRBV6-3
clone_size: -
j_call: TRBJ2-7
cdr3_nt: TGTGCCAGCAGATTTACCGGGACAGGGACTTACGAGCAGTACTTC
cdr3_aa: CASRFTGTGTYEQYF

d_call: -
v_call: TRBV29-1
clone_size: many
j_call: TRBJ1-2
cdr3_nt: TGCAGCGTTGAGGCTCCTGCTAACTATGGCTACACCTTC
cdr3_aa: CSVEAPANYGYTF

d_call: -
v_call: TRBV19
clone_size: -
j_call: TRBJ1-1
cdr3_nt: TGTGCCACCACAAGACTCCTGAACACTGAAGCTTTCTTT
cdr3_aa: CATTRLLNTEAFF

d_call: -
v_call: TRBV28
clone_size: many
j_call: TRBJ2-6
cdr3_nt: TGTGCCAGCAGGCCTGGGGCCAACGTCCTGACTTTC
cdr3_aa: CASRPGANVLTF

d_call: -
v_call: TRBV28
clone_size: -
j_call: TRBJ1-1
cdr3_nt: TGTGCCAGCAGCTCTGATCGTGGGGCGAGGAACACTGAAGCTTTCTTT
cdr3_aa: CASSSDRGARNTEAFF

d_call: TRBD2
v_call: TRBV11-2
clone_size: many
j_call: TRBJ2-5
cdr3_nt: TGTGCCAGCAGCTTAAAGGTTCGACTAGCGGGGGAGACCCAGTACTTC
cdr3_aa: CASSLKVRLAGETQYF

d_call: -
v_call: TRBV27
clone_size: -
j_call: TRBJ1-2
cdr3_nt: TGTGCCAGCAGTCTCAGCCGTTTCGTTGGCTACACCTTC
cdr3_aa: CASSLSRFVGYTF

d_call: -
v_call: TRBV28
clone_size: many
j_call: TRBJ2-7
cdr3_nt: TGTGCCAGCAGTAGATCACCAGGGTATTTACGCTACGAGCAGTACTTC
cdr3_aa: CASSRSPGYLRYEQYF

d_call: -
v_call: TRBV28
clone_size: -
j_call: TRBJ2-5
cdr3_nt: TGTGCCAGCAGTTCCTCGAGAAGGGGAGAGACCCAGTACTTC
cdr3_aa: CASSSSRRGETQYF

d_call: TRBD1
v_call: TRBV6-1
clone_size: many
j_call: TRBJ2-6
cdr3_nt: TGTGCCAGCAGTGTACAGGGGTGGGGACGCTCTGGGGCCAACGTCCTGACTTTC
cdr3_aa: CASSVQGWGRSGANVLTF